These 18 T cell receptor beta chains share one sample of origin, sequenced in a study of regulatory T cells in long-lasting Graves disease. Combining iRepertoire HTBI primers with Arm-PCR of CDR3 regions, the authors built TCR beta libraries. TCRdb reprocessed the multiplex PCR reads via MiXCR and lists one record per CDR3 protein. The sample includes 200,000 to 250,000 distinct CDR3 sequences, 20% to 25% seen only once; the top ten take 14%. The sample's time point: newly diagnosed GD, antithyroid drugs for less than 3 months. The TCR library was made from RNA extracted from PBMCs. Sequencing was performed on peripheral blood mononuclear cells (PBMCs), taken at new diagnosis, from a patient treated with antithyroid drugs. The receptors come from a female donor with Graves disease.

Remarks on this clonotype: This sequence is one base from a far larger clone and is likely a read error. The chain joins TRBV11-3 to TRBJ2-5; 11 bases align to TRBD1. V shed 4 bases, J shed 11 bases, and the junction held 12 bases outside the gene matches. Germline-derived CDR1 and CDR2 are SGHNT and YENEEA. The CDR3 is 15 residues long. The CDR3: CASSWTGGAGNEQYF. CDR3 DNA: TGTGCCAGCAGCTGGACAGGGGGCGCTGGGAATGAGCAGTACTTC. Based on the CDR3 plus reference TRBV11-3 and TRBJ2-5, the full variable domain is EAGVVQSPRYKIIEKKQPVAFWCNPISGHNTLYWYLQNLGQGPELLIRYENEEAVDDSQLPKDRFSAERLKGVDSTLKIQPAELGDSAVYLCASSWTGGAGNEQYFGPGTRLLVL.

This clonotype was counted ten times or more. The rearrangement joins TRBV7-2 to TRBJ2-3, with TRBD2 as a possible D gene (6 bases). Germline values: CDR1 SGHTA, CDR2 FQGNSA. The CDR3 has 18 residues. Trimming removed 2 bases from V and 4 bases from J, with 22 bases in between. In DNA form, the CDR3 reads TGTGCCAGCAGCTTATCTCGGACGGCCCGGAGGGGCCCAGATACGCAGTATTTT. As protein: CASSLSRTARRGPDTQYF. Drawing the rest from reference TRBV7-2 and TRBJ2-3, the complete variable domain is GAGVSQSPSNKVTEKGKDVELRCDPISGHTALYWYRQSLGQGLEFLIYFQGNSAPDKSGLPSDRFSAERTGGSVSTLTIQRTQQEDSAVYLCASSLSRTARRGPDTQYFGPGTRLTVL.

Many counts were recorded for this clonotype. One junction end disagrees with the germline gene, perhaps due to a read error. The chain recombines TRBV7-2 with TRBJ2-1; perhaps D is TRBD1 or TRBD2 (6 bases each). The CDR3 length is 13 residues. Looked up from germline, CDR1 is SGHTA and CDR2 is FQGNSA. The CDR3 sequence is CASSEGGTGWPVF. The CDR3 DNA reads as TGTGCCAGCAGCGAGGGGGGCACAGGCTGGCCAGTCTTC.

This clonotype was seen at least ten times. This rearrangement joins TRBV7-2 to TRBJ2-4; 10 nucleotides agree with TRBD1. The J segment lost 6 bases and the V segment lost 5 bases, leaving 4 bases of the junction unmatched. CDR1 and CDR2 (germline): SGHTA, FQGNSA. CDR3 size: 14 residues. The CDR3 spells CASSADRGGNIQYF. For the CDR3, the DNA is TGTGCCAGCAGCGCGGACAGGGGGGGAAACATTCAGTACTTC.

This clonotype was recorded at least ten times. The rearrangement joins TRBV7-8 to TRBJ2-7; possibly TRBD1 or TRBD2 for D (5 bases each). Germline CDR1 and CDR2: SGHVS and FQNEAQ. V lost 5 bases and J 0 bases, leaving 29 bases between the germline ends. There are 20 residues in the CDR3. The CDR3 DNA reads TGTGCCAGCAGCGAACTCATAACCGGGACGGCCCTCCTAACCTCCTACGAGCAGTACTTC. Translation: CASSELITGTALLTSYEQYF.

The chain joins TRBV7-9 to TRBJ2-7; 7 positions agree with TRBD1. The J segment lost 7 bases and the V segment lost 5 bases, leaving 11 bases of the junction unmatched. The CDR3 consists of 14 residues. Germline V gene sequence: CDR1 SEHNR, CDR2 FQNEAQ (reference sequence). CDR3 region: CASSGTDRVREQYF. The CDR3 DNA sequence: TGTGCCAGCAGCGGAACTGACAGGGTAAGGGAGCAGTACTTC.

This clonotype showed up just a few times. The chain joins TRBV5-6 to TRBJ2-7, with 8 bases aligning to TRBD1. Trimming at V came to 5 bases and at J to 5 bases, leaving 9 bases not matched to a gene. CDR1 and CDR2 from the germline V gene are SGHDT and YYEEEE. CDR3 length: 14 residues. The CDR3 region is CASRQGQGWHEQYF. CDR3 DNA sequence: TGTGCCAGCAGACAAGGACAGGGCTGGCACGAGCAGTACTTC.

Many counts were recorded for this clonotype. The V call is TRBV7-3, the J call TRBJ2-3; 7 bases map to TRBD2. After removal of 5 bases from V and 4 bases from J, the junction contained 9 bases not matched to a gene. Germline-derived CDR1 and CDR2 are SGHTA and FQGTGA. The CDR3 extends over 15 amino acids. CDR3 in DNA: TGTGCCAGCAGCCTAAGGGGCGGGAGTGCAGATACGCAGTATTTT. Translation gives CASSLRGGSADTQYF.

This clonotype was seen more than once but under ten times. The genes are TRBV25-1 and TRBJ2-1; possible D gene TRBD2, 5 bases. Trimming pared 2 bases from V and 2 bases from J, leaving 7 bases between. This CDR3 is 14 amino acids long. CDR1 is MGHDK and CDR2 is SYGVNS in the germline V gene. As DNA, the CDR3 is TGTGCCAGCAGTGAAGAGGGAACCTACAATGAGCAGTTCTTC. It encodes CASSEEGTYNEQFF.

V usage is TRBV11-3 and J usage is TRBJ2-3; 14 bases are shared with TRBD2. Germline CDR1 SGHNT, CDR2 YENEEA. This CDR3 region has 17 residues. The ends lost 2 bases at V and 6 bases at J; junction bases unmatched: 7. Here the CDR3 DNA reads TGTGCCAGCAGCTTACGTGGACTAGCGGGAGGTGGGGATACGCAGTATTTT. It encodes CASSLRGLAGGGDTQYF.

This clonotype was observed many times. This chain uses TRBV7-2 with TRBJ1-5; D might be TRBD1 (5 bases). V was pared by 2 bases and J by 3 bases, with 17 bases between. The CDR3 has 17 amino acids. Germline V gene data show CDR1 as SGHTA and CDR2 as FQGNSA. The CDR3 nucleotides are TGTGCCAGCAGCTTACAGGACATGGGCAGATACAATCAGCCCCAGCATTTT. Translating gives CASSLQDMGRYNQPQHF.

DNA of the CDR3: TGTGCCAGCAGAGAGGCCTACGAGCAGTACTTC. It is translated as CASREAYEQYF. This chain joins TRBV25-1 and TRBJ2-7; D not certain. CDR3 length equals 11 residues. Germline CDR1 and CDR2: MGHDK and SYGVNS. The ends were cut back, 6 bases at V and 2 bases at J, with 5 bases in the middle.

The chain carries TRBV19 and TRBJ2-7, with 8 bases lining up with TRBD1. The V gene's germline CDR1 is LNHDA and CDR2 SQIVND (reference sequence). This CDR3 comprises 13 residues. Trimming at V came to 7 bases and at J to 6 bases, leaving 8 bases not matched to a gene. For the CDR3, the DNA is TGTGCCAGTACCCCGAGGACAGGGCGCGAGCAGTACTTC. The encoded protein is CASTPRTGREQYF.

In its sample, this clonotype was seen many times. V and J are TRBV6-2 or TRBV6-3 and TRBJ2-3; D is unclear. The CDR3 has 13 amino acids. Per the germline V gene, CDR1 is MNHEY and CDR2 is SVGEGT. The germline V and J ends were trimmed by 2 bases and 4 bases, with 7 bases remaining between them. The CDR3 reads CASSYPGPDTQYF. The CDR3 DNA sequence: TGTGCCAGCAGTTACCCCGGACCAGATACGCAGTATTTT.

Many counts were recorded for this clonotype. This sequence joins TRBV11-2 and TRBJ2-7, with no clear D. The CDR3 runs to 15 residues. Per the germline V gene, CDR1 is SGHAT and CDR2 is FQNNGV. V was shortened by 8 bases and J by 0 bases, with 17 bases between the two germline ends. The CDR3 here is CASPPSASSSYEQYF. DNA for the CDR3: TGTGCCAGCCCCCCCTCGGCCTCCAGCTCCTACGAGCAGTACTTC.

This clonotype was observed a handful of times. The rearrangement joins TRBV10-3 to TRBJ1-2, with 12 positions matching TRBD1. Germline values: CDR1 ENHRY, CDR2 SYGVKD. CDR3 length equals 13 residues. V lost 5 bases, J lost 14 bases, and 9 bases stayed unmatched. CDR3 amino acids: CAISPPGQGARTF. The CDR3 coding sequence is TGTGCCATCAGTCCACCGGGACAGGGGGCAAGAACCTTC.

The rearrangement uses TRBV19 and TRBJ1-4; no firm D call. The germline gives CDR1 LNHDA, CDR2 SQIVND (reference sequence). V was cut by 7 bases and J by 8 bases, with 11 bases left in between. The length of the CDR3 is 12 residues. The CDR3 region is CASTIIGEKLFF. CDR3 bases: TGTGCCAGTACCATAATAGGGGAAAAACTGTTTTTT.

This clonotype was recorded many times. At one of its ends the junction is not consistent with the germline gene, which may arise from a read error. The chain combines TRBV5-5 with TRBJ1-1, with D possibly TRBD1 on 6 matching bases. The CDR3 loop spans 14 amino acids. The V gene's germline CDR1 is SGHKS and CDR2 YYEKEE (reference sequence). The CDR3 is CASSLEGGNTEAFF. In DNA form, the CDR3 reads TGCGCCAGCAGCTTGGAGGGGGGGAACACTGAAGCTTTCTTT.